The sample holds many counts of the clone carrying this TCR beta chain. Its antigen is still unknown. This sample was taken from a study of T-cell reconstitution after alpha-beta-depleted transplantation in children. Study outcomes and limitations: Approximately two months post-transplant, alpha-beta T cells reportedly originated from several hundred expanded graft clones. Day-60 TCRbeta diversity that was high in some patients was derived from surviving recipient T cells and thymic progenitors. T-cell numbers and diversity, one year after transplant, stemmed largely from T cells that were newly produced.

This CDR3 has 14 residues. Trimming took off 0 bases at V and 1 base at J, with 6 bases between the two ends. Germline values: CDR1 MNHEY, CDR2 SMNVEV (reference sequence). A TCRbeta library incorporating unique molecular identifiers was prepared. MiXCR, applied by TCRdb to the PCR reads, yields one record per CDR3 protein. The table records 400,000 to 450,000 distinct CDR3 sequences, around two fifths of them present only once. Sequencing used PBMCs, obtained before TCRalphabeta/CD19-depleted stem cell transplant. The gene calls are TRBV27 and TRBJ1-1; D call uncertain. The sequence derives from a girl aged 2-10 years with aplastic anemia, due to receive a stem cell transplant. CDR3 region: CASSLSSTNTEAFF. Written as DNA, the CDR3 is TGTGCCAGCAGTTTATCGAGTACGAACACTGAAGCTTTCTTT.